These 27 T cell receptor beta chains were all obtained from the same sample, sequenced in a study of response to subunit inactivated influenza vaccine. TCRdb used MiXCR to reprocess the RT-PCR reads, holding one entry per CDR3 protein. The repertoire holds 650,000 to 800,000 distinct CDR3 sequences, with roughly 20% as singletons. This material consisted of PBMCs from blood, taken about 5 days after vaccination. The receptors come from a man between 45 and 60 years old who received an inactivated influenza vaccine.

Of note for this clonotype: A read error may produce the germline difference seen at one junction end. CDR3 sequence (DNA): TGTGCCAGCGGTTTGATGGGGGCGGCTTACAATGAGCAGTTCTTC. Translating it yields CASGLMGAAYNEQFF. This rearrangement joins TRBV27 to TRBJ2-1, with a tentative D call TRBD1 (6 bases). Germline CDR1 is MNHEY and CDR2 is SMNVEV (reference sequence). The CDR3 sequence is 15 residues long.

This clonotype was observed a few times. V is TRBV4-2 and J is TRBJ2-5; TRBD2 might be the D (6 bases). Looked up from germline, CDR1 is LGHNA and CDR2 is YNFKEQ. CDR3 length: 16 residues. V was shortened by 4 bases and J by 1 base, with 16 bases between the two germline ends. CDR3 sequence: CASSLGTAQIQETQYF. DNA of the CDR3: TGTGCCAGCAGCCTTGGGACTGCCCAAATCCAAGAGACCCAGTACTTC.

This clonotype came up a few times. The chain employs TRBV5-1 and TRBJ2-6; D ambiguous. V lost 6 bases to trimming and J lost 0 bases, with 7 bases between them. Germline CDR1 and CDR2: SGHRS and YFSETQ. CDR3 length equals 14 residues. CDR3 region: CASKESSGANVLTF. As DNA, the CDR3 is TGCGCCAGCAAGGAGAGCTCTGGGGCCAACGTCCTGACTTTC.

This chain connects TRBV7-8 to TRBJ1-5; no reliable D call. The V and J ends lost 0 bases and 5 bases respectively, with 14 bases between them. Germline V gives CDR1 SGHVS, CDR2 FQNEAQ. This CDR3 has 16 amino acids. The CDR3 nucleotides are TGTGCCAGCAGCTTAGCTGGGAGGGCGACGCATCAGCCCCAGCATTTT. Its protein is CASSLAGRATHQPQHF.

This clonotype appeared a few times. The chain employs TRBV6-2 or TRBV6-3 and TRBJ2-5; D call uncertain. Germline V lookup: CDR1 MNHEY, CDR2 SVGEGT. V lost 1 base and J 5 bases, leaving 8 bases between the germline ends. The CDR3 consists of 13 residues. As DNA, the CDR3 is TGTGCCAGCAGTTACTGGATCGGGGAGACCCAGTACTTC. Protein sequence: CASSYWIGETQYF.

The V call is TRBV12-3 or TRBV12-4, the J call TRBJ2-7; D remains ambiguous. Trimming cost V 3 bases and J 3 bases, with 12 bases left between them. The CDR3 is made up of 14 amino acids. The CDR3 DNA reads as TGTGCCAGCAGTTTGCGGACGGAAGTCTACGAGCAGTACTTC. Protein product: CASSLRTEVYEQYF.

This chain links TRBV7-9 with TRBJ2-7, with unresolved D. The CDR3 spans 14 residues. V was trimmed by 1 base and J by 6 bases, leaving 13 bases between them. Germline CDR1 is SEHNR and CDR2 is FQNEAQ (reference sequence). The DNA of the CDR3 is TGTGCCAGCAGCTTAGGTGAAAACCCCCGCGAGCAGTACTTC. As protein: CASSLGENPREQYF.

This clonotype was seen only a few times. The V gene is TRBV7-9, the J gene TRBJ2-7; D may be TRBD2 (5 bases). V was cut by 5 bases and J by 3 bases, with 11 bases left in between. This CDR3 region has 13 residues. Per the germline V gene, CDR1 is SEHNR and CDR2 is FQNEAQ (reference sequence). The CDR3 DNA reads as TGTGCCAGCAGCCGTCTCGGGGACTACGAGCAGTACTTC. Protein sequence: CASSRLGDYEQYF.

This sequence joins TRBV7-2 and TRBJ2-3; maybe TRBD1 (6 bases). CDR1 is SGHTA and CDR2 is FQGNSA in the germline V gene. The V end lost 7 bases, the J end lost 9 bases, and 14 bases lay between the germline ends. The CDR3 consists of 12 residues. In DNA form, the CDR3 reads TGTGCCAGCAACGTGGGGGCCCCCACGCAGTATTTT. It encodes CASNVGAPTQYF.

The rearrangement uses TRBV7-2 and TRBJ2-7; 8 nucleotides agree with TRBD2. V lost 0 bases, J lost 5 bases, and 9 bases stayed unmatched. CDR1 SGHTA and CDR2 FQGNSA come from the germline V gene. The CDR3 runs 16 residues. This CDR3 reads CASSLALLAGTNEQYF. The CDR3 nucleotides read TGTGCCAGCAGCTTAGCGCTCCTAGCGGGTACGAACGAGCAGTACTTC.

This clonotype occurred a few times. The chain is built from TRBV20-1 and TRBJ2-7, with D maybe TRBD2 (6 bases). The CDR3 runs 13 residues. Germline V lookup: CDR1 DFQATT, CDR2 SNEGSKA (reference sequence). The V end lost 3 bases, the J end lost 6 bases, and 15 bases lay between the germline ends. CDR3 in amino acids: CSASWGPAGEQYF. The CDR3 region has the DNA TGCAGTGCTAGTTGGGGACCAGCGGGCGAGCAGTACTTC.

This chain uses TRBV12-3 or TRBV12-4 with TRBJ2-2; TRBD2 aligns across 7 bases. Unmatched junction bases numbered 13, after V lost 5 bases and J lost 1 base. This CDR3 has 18 residues. CDR3 nucleotides: TGTGCCAGCAGTCGCGCCTGGGGGGGTCTGTTGAACACCGGGGAGCTGTTTTTT. It codes for CASSRAWGGLLNTGELFF.

This clonotype was detected a few times. V and J are TRBV12-3 or TRBV12-4 and TRBJ2-7, with 13 bases that match TRBD2. The CDR3 has 15 amino acids. Trimming at V came to 7 bases and at J to 2 bases, leaving 5 bases not matched to a gene. The CDR3 reads CASNQGLAGTYEQYF. DNA for the CDR3: TGTGCCAGCAACCAGGGACTAGCGGGGACCTACGAGCAGTACTTC.

The chain employs TRBV5-1 and TRBJ2-5; D may be TRBD2 (6 bases). Germline CDR1 is SGHRS and CDR2 is YFSETQ. This CDR3 contains 13 residues. Trimming removed 0 bases from V and 9 bases from J, with 12 bases in between. The DNA of the CDR3 is TGCGCCAGCAGCTTGGCACCCGGGGAGGCCCAGTACTTC. Translating gives CASSLAPGEAQYF.

The CDR3 DNA sequence: TGTGCCAGCAGTTTACTCGGACTAAAAAACATTCAGTACTTC. It encodes CASSLLGLKNIQYF. V is TRBV28 and J is TRBJ2-4; weak D call: TRBD2 (6 bases). V was trimmed by 2 bases and J by 4 bases, leaving 9 bases between them. This CDR3 comprises 14 residues. Per germline, CDR1 MDHEN and CDR2 SYDVKM.

The chain recombines TRBV5-4 with TRBJ1-6; possibly TRBD1 for D (5 bases). The length of the CDR3 is 14 residues. With 0 bases removed from V and 9 bases from J, the gap between germline ends came to 10 bases. In germline, CDR1 is SGHNT, CDR2 YYREEE (reference sequence). Here the CDR3 reads CASSLDGGSSPLHF. CDR3 nucleotides: TGTGCCAGCAGCTTGGATGGGGGGTCTTCACCCCTCCACTTT.

The rearrangement links TRBV6-1 to TRBJ2-5; TRBD1 matches 10 bases. CDR3 length: 14 residues. Germline V lookup: CDR1 MNHNS, CDR2 SASEGT. After removal of 6 bases from V and 5 bases from J, the junction contained 6 bases not matched to a gene. The CDR3 spells CASRRDRGGETQYF. CDR3 nucleotides: TGTGCCAGCAGAAGGGACAGGGGTGGGGAGACCCAGTACTTC.

This clonotype showed up just a few times. The V and J genes are TRBV5-6 and TRBJ2-5, with 12 bases identical to TRBD2. This CDR3 is built from 15 residues. The V gene's germline CDR1 is SGHDT and CDR2 YYEEEE. J lost 6 bases, V lost 4 bases, and 7 bases had no gene match. The CDR3 sequence: CASSIGTSGLKTQYF. The CDR3 nucleotides read TGTGCCAGCAGCATCGGGACTAGCGGGTTGAAGACCCAGTACTTC. The variable domain in full, with the rest retrieved from reference TRBV5-6 and TRBJ2-5, is DAGVTQSPTHLIKTRGQQVTLRCSPKSGHDTVSWYQQALGQGPQFIFQYYEEEERQRGNFPDRFSGHQFPNYSSELNVNALLLGDSALYLCASSIGTSGLKTQYFGPGTRLLVL.

This clonotype was detected many times. V and J are TRBV12-3 or TRBV12-4 and TRBJ2-3; D unresolved. Trimming cost V 1 base and J 6 bases, with 14 bases left between them. The CDR3 runs 15 residues. CDR3 coding DNA: TGTGCCAGCAGTTTAGGGGTACCGGCCAGCGATACGCAGTATTTT. Its translation is CASSLGVPASDTQYF.

The chain has TRBV6-5 and TRBJ1-1; D uncertain. The CDR3 extends over 14 amino acids. V was pared by 0 bases and J by 4 bases, with 9 bases between. CDR1 and CDR2 (germline): MNHEY, SVGAGI. CDR3 amino acids: CASSYSKWGTEAFF. The DNA of the CDR3 is TGTGCCAGCAGTTACTCGAAGTGGGGCACTGAAGCTTTCTTT.

V is TRBV9 and J is TRBJ2-2, with TRBD2 identical over 11 bases. The CDR3 has 16 residues. The ends lost 4 bases at V and 2 bases at J; junction bases unmatched: 4. CDR1 and CDR2 (germline): SGDLS, YYNGEE. This chain's CDR3 is CASSTRLAGNTGELFF. Here the CDR3 DNA reads TGTGCCAGCAGCACCCGACTAGCGGGAAACACCGGGGAGCTGTTTTTT.

The CDR3 bases are TGTGCCAGCAGCTTCCGACAGGGGTACCAAGAGACCCAGTACTTC. Protein: CASSFRQGYQETQYF. V usage is TRBV7-9 and J usage is TRBJ2-5; TRBD1 matches at 8 bases. Unmatched junction bases numbered 3, after V lost 3 bases and J lost 0 bases. The germline CDR1 and CDR2 sequences are SEHNR and FQNEAQ (reference sequence). This CDR3 is 15 amino acids long.

There are a few counts of this clonotype. The chain is built from TRBV5-1 and TRBJ2-1; weak D call: TRBD2 (6 bases). There are 16 residues in the CDR3. CDR1 is SGHRS, CDR2 YFSETQ, per germline. Trimming cost V 2 bases and J 1 base, with 13 bases left between them. CDR3 coding DNA: TGCGCCAGCAGCTTTGCCATAGCGGATTCCTACAATGAGCAGTTCTTC. Translating it yields CASSFAIADSYNEQFF.

In its sample, this clonotype was seen a few times. This chain uses TRBV4-2 with TRBJ2-3, with TRBD2 identical over 10 bases. Germline V lookup: CDR1 LGHNA, CDR2 YNFKEQ. V shed 0 bases and J 4 bases; nucleotides not matched to a gene: 7. The length of the CDR3 is 17 residues. This CDR3 is CASSQDHGAGGADTQYF. The CDR3, as DNA: TGTGCCAGCAGCCAAGATCATGGAGCGGGGGGGGCAGATACGCAGTATTTT.

This clonotype has more than one count but fewer than ten. This sequence joins TRBV5-1 and TRBJ2-3; 7 bases agree with TRBD1. Per the germline V gene, CDR1 is SGHRS and CDR2 is YFSETQ. Losses at the gene ends were 4 bases for V and 7 bases for J; bases not matched to a gene: 6. This CDR3 comprises 13 residues. CDR3 sequence: CASSSTGDHTQYF. The CDR3 DNA follows: TGCGCCAGCAGCAGCACAGGGGACCATACGCAGTATTTT.

This clonotype came up once. Compared with germline, one end of the junction differs, possibly owing to a read error. This chain uses TRBV27 with TRBJ2-7; 7 bases align to TRBD1. CDR3 length equals 13 residues. Per the germline V gene, CDR1 is MNHEY and CDR2 is SMNVEV (reference sequence). Here the CDR3 DNA reads TGTGCCCGCAGTCCCTGGGACAGCTACGAGCAGTACTTC. This encodes CARSPWDSYEQYF.

The J gene is TRBJ2-2, the V gene TRBV20-1; D is undetermined. V lost 4 bases and J 6 bases, leaving 15 bases between the germline ends. CDR3 length: 14 amino acids. Germline V gene lookup returns CDR1 DFQATT and CDR2 SNEGSKA (reference sequence). As DNA, the CDR3 is TGCAGTGCTAAAGAACTCCGCGGTCCCGGGGAGCTGTTTTTT. It yields the protein CSAKELRGPGELFF.